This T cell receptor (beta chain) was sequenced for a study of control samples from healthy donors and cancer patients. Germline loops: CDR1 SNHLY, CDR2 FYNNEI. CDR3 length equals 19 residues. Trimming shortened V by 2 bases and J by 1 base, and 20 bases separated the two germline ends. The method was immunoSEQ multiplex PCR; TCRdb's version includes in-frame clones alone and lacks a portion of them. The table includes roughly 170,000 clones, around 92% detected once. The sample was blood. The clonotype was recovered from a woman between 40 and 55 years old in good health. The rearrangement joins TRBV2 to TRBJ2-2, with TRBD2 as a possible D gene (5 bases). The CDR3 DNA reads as TGTGCCAGCAGTGAATTAGCCGTATTCGGGAACAAGAACACCGGGGAGCTGTTTTTT. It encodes CASSELAVFGNKNTGELFF.